One and the same sample provided the 21 T cell receptor beta chains below, sequenced in a study of beta chain features in type 1 diabetes. Study conclusions and caveats: People with Type 1 diabetes carried modestly yet significantly shorter TCRB CDR3s in all four CD4+ subsets.

Sequenced material consisted of expressed TCRB transcripts (all of the isolated RNA was reverse transcribed). Measured with immunoSEQ multiplex PCR; TCRdb has only the in-frame clones, and not every one. The table includes a few hundred thousand clones, roughly 13% detected once. These receptors have no known antigen. Specimen: naive CD4+ T cells from blood. All receptors derive from a man aged 25-45 years with type 1 diabetes.

Only one count was recorded for this clone. The rearrangement links TRBV30 to TRBJ2-7; the match to TRBD2 covers 10 bases. V dropped 1 base and J dropped 4; count of bases not matched to a gene: 7. Germline V gives CDR1 GTSNPN, CDR2 SVGIG (reference sequence). The CDR3 is made up of 15 amino acids. CDR3 sequence reads: CAWSASGGAEYEQYF. The CDR3 coding sequence is TGTGCCTGGAGTGCCAGCGGGGGGGCCGAGTACGAGCAGTACTTC.

This clone has only a few counts. This rearrangement joins TRBV18 to TRBJ2-7; D is unresolved. This CDR3 has 13 residues. The V end was cut by 2 bases, the J end by 2 bases, with 7 bases between. The germline CDR1 and CDR2 sequences are KGHSH and LQKENI. This CDR3 reads CASSPGATYEQYF. The CDR3 DNA reads TGTGCCAGCTCACCAGGAGCGACCTACGAGCAGTACTTC.

J is TRBJ2-3 and V is TRBV19; D is unclear. The CDR3 covers 10 residues. Germline assignment: CDR1 LNHDA and CDR2 SQIVND (reference sequence). V lost 10 bases and J 2 bases, leaving 4 bases between the germline ends. The CDR3 spells CATYTDTQYF. In nucleotides, the CDR3 is TGTGCCACCTACACAGATACGCAGTATTTT.

The chain carries TRBV29-1 and TRBJ1-1; D uncertain. CDR1 and CDR2 from the germline V gene are SQVTM and ANQGSEA. The V end lost 4 bases, the J end lost 3 bases, and 6 bases lay between the germline ends. The CDR3 spans 11 residues. CDR3 loop: CSVVGDTEAFF. The CDR3 DNA is TGCAGCGTTGTGGGAGACACTGAAGCTTTCTTT.

This clone was seen a few times. The chain is built from TRBV11-2 and TRBJ2-3; D unclear. Germline V gene data show CDR1 as SGHAT and CDR2 as FQNNGV. Deletions cut 7 bases from V and 2 bases from J, with 16 bases between. The CDR3 is 15 amino acids. The DNA of the CDR3 is TGTGCCAGCACCCGTTCTCGTCCTTACACAGATACGCAGTATTTT. Amino acids: CASTRSRPYTDTQYF.

The chain has TRBV9 and TRBJ2-3; 11 nucleotides line up with TRBD2. Germline assignment: CDR1 SGDLS and CDR2 YYNGEE. The CDR3 is 16 residues long. Germline trimming cut 4 bases from V and 2 bases from J; bases unmatched to any gene: 6. The CDR3 protein is CASSLGTSGSTDTQYF. The CDR3 bases are TGTGCCAGCAGCCTAGGGACTAGCGGATCCACAGATACGCAGTATTTT. Full variable domain (outside the CDR3, taken from reference TRBV9 and TRBJ2-3): DSGVTQTPKHLITATGQRVTLRCSPRSGDLSVYWYQQSLDQGLQFLIQYYNGEERAKGNILERFSAQQFPDLHSELNLSSLELGDSALYFCASSLGTSGSTDTQYFGPGTRLTVL.

This clone was seen a handful of times. The genes are TRBV6-6 and TRBJ1-1; the D is unclear. Trimming took off 6 bases at V and 5 bases at J, with 13 bases between the two ends. Germline lookup yields CDR1 MNHNY and CDR2 SVGAGI (reference sequence). The CDR3 extends over 13 amino acids. The CDR3 protein is CASRRIDMTEAFF. The CDR3, as DNA: TGTGCCAGCAGGCGAATCGACATGACTGAAGCTTTCTTT.

The chain carries TRBV29-1 and TRBJ1-1; 7 bases map to TRBD1. Trimming took 8 bases from V and 8 from J; bases not matched to a gene: 5. The CDR3 consists of 10 residues. The germline gives CDR1 SQVTM, CDR2 ANQGSEA. The CDR3 bases are TGCAGCTTCTCGGACAGGGAAGCTTTCTTT. It yields the protein CSFSDREAFF.

This clone has a handful of counts. The chain joins TRBV5-1 to TRBJ2-2; perhaps TRBD2 as D (5 bases). This CDR3 contains 16 residues. Germline CDR1 is SGHRS and CDR2 is YFSETQ. Trimming cost V 5 bases and J 7 bases, with 21 bases left between them. For the CDR3, the DNA is TGCGCCAGCAGATCTAGCACGGACCTCCGAAACGGGGAGCTGTTTTTT. Protein sequence: CASRSSTDLRNGELFF.

This clone came up a few times. J is TRBJ2-2 and V is TRBV5-1, with TRBD1 matching over 10 bases. The germline V gene encodes CDR1 SGHRS and CDR2 YFSETQ. CDR3 length equals 16 residues. V lost 2 bases, J lost 1 base, and 2 bases stayed unmatched. DNA for the CDR3: TGCGCCAGCAGCTTAGACAGGGGGCTGAACACCGGGGAGCTGTTTTTT. Translated: CASSLDRGLNTGELFF.

This clone came up a few times. The chain is built from TRBV5-1 and TRBJ2-5, with D possibly matching TRBD2 (5 bases). There are 14 residues in the CDR3. Deletions cut 1 base from V and 5 bases from J, with 12 bases between. The germline V gene encodes CDR1 SGHRS and CDR2 YFSETQ. Here the CDR3 reads CASSLYTGLETQYF. The CDR3 DNA follows: TGCGCCAGCAGCTTGTATACGGGATTGGAGACCCAGTACTTC. Drawing the rest from reference TRBV5-1 and TRBJ2-5, the complete variable domain is KAGVTQTPRYLIKTRGQQVTLSCSPISGHRSVSWYQQTPGQGLQFLFEYFSETQRNKGNFPGRFSGRQFSNSRSEMNVSTLELGDSALYLCASSLYTGLETQYFGPGTRLLVL.

In this sample, this clone turned up a few times. J is TRBJ2-5 and V is TRBV23-1, with 9 bases aligning to TRBD1. The J call could be wrong; TRBJ2-7 is a better fit for the DNA end. TRBV23-1 is designated an ORF whose function remains uncertain. The length of the CDR3 is 14 residues. DNA for the CDR3: TGCGCCAGCAGTCAGGGACAGGGCCCCCACGAGCAGTACTTC. This encodes CASSQGQGPHEQYF.

The chain links TRBV7-9 to TRBJ2-5; D remains unclear. The V gene lost 5 bases and the J gene lost 7 bases, with 14 bases spanning the gap. Looked up from germline, CDR1 is SEHNR and CDR2 is FQNEAQ (reference sequence). The CDR3 is 13 amino acids. CDR3 in DNA: TGTGCCAGCAGCCCCATCGTAGGCGGGACCCAGTACTTC. This sequence encodes CASSPIVGGTQYF.

This clone was found a few times. The chain joins TRBV14 to TRBJ2-2, with 7 bases fitting TRBD1. In germline, CDR1 is SGHDN, CDR2 FVKESK. This CDR3 region has 15 residues. Losses at the gene ends were 1 base for V and 4 bases for J; bases not matched to a gene: 3. The CDR3 DNA sequence: TGTGCCAGCAGCCAAGGGGACAGAATCACCGGGGAGCTGTTTTTT. Its protein is CASSQGDRITGELFF.

V usage is TRBV4-2 and J usage is TRBJ1-1, with TRBD1 identical over 9 bases. The CDR3 is 14 residues long. Germline V gives CDR1 LGHNA, CDR2 YNFKEQ. V lost 1 base and J lost 3; bases outside the gene matches: 0. Written as DNA, the CDR3 is TGTGCCAGCAGCCAAGGGACAGGGGACACTGAAGCTTTCTTT. Amino acid sequence: CASSQGTGDTEAFF.

This clone was seen a few times. V and J are TRBV30 and TRBJ2-3; maybe TRBD2 (5 bases). The germline V gene encodes CDR1 GTSNPN and CDR2 SVGIG (reference sequence). V shed 2 bases and J shed 1 base, with 16 bases lying between them. The CDR3 covers 16 residues. The CDR3 nucleotides read TGTGCCTGGAGTACCCGAGGGAGATTGGGCACAGATACGCAGTATTTT. Residues: CAWSTRGRLGTDTQYF.

This clone was counted only a few times. This chain joins TRBV25-1 and TRBJ1-2; 8 positions match TRBD1. The CDR3 has 17 residues. Trimming took 5 bases from V and 4 from J; bases not matched to a gene: 15. Germline loops: CDR1 MGHDK, CDR2 SYGVNS. CDR3 amino acids: CASSTPDRAAFGYGYTF. CDR3 coding DNA: TGTGCCAGCAGTACCCCGGACAGGGCGGCGTTTGGCTATGGCTACACCTTC.

The chain carries TRBV6-5 and TRBJ1-2; weak D call: TRBD1 (6 bases). In germline, CDR1 is MNHEY, CDR2 SVGAGI. This CDR3 region has 13 residues. The germline V and J ends were trimmed by 5 bases and 6 bases, with 13 bases remaining between them. CDR3 sequence (DNA): TGTGCCAGCAGTCCCAGGGGAACGGATGGCTACACCTTC. Residues: CASSPRGTDGYTF.

J is TRBJ2-7 and V is TRBV9, with D maybe TRBD1 (7 bases). The CDR3 covers 14 residues. V was clipped by 1 base and J by 2 bases, with 10 bases between them. The germline V gene encodes CDR1 SGDLS and CDR2 YYNGEE. The CDR3 nucleotides are TGTGCCAGCAGCGTATCAGGGGGGCCCTACGAGCAGTACTTC. The encoded protein is CASSVSGGPYEQYF.

The J gene is TRBJ2-5, the V gene TRBV18; TRBD1 matches at 7 bases. Trimming at V came to 2 bases and at J to 3 bases, leaving 3 bases not matched to a gene. This CDR3 spans 14 amino acids. The germline gives CDR1 KGHSH, CDR2 LQKENI. The CDR3 sequence: CASSPGTAKETQYF. CDR3 sequence (DNA): TGTGCCAGCTCACCAGGGACAGCCAAAGAGACCCAGTACTTC.

The gene calls are TRBV19 and TRBJ1-4; 7 bases align to TRBD1. The CDR3 contains 15 residues. V shed 5 bases, J shed 6 bases, and the junction held 9 bases outside the gene matches. Germline V gene data show CDR1 as LNHDA and CDR2 as SQIVND (reference sequence). Here the CDR3 DNA reads TGTGCCAGTAGTGGTATCGGGACAGCTGATGAAAAACTGTTTTTT. It translates to CASSGIGTADEKLFF.